The entry below describes one T cell receptor (beta chain). Source study methods: Cell counts per sample came from amplifying reference gene primers. TCRdb's copy holds only in-frame clones and misses some; the assay was immunoSEQ multiplex PCR. The DNA was the basis for D and trimming; V, J and clone size are from that table. The repertoire has about 90,000 clones, roughly 77% of them found once; the top ten carry 13%. The data stem from a study of blood T cell repertoires in COVID-19. Study as a whole: Material from acute and convalescent COVID-19 was sourced from the United States, Italy and Spain. PBMCs, B-cell-depleted T cells, or T cells were the source of the cDNA or gDNA that made up the material.

V lost 0 bases and J lost 1, with 7 bases in between. Germline loops: CDR1 MNHEY, CDR2 SVGEGT. CDR3 size: 15 residues. The sequencing input was peripheral blood. The sequence came from a human donor in a cohort sampled during active COVID-19. The chain combines TRBV6-2 or TRBV6-3 with TRBJ1-5; possible D gene TRBD1, 6 bases. CDR3 sequence: CASSYSGGSNQPQHF. CDR3 DNA sequence: TGTGCCAGCAGTTACTCTGGGGGCAGCAATCAGCCCCAGCATTTT.